This entry lists 15 T cell receptor beta chains sequenced from one sample in a study of T cells in narcolepsy. Clones were sequenced by immunoSEQ multiplex PCR, and TCRdb holds only the in-frame ones, with some missing. The data show approximately 30,000 clones, roughly 80% seen once. Sample: memory (CD45RA-) CD4+ T cells from blood. These receptors originate from a human donor in good health.

The gene calls are TRBV5-4 and TRBJ1-2, with D hard to call. The length of the CDR3 is 15 residues. Looked up from germline, CDR1 is SGHNT and CDR2 is YYREEE (reference sequence). Trimming pared 5 bases from V and 5 bases from J, leaving 19 bases between. The CDR3 coding sequence is TGTGCCAGCAGGACTATAGGGTCATCCGGGTATGGCTACACCTTC. This gives the protein CASRTIGSSGYGYTF.

The gene calls are TRBV10-3 and TRBJ2-1; TRBD2 matches 11 bases. After removal of 4 bases from V and 7 bases from J, the junction contained 6 bases not matched to a gene. Germline V lookup: CDR1 ENHRY, CDR2 SYGVKD. This CDR3 comprises 15 residues. The CDR3 protein is CAISGLAGGPNEQFF. As DNA, the CDR3 is TGTGCCATCAGTGGCCTAGCGGGAGGCCCTAATGAGCAGTTCTTC.

Concerning this clone itself: One end of the junction is discordant with germline, which a read error may explain. The chain combines TRBV12-5 with TRBJ1-2; 7 bases are shared with TRBD1. This CDR3 contains 15 residues. Germline-derived CDR1 and CDR2 are LGHNT and FRNRAP. DNA of the CDR3: TGTGCTAGTGGGTTGGGAGGGGGCGCAGGTAAAGGCTACACCTTC. Protein product: CASGLGGGAGKGYTF.

Here the CDR3 reads CASSFSQSYSNQPQHF. The CDR3 DNA reads TGTGCCAGCAGCTTTTCGCAAAGCTATAGCAATCAGCCCCAGCATTTT. The chain combines TRBV7-3 with TRBJ1-5, with D unresolved. Germline V gives CDR1 SGHTA, CDR2 FQGTGA. V lost 3 bases and J 0 bases, leaving 12 bases between the germline ends. The CDR3 loop spans 16 amino acids.

The chain is built from TRBV15 and TRBJ2-5; D is unresolved. Judging by the DNA end, TRBJ2-7 fits better; the J call may be wrong. The CDR3 runs to 14 residues. Germline V gene sequence: CDR1 LNHNV, CDR2 YYDKDF (reference sequence). CDR3 sequence: CATSRDYSTYEQYF. CDR3 coding DNA: TGTGCCACCAGCAGAGATTATTCCACCTACGAGCAGTACTTC.

The chain links TRBV7-9 to TRBJ1-4; the D gene is possibly TRBD1 (5 bases). The CDR3 covers 13 residues. Trimming took off 8 bases at V and 5 bases at J, with 12 bases between the two ends. Germline-derived CDR1 and CDR2 are SEHNR and FQNEAQ (reference sequence). The CDR3 reads CASSRGLNEKLFF. For the CDR3, the DNA is TGTGCCAGCTCGCGGGGCTTAAATGAAAAACTGTTTTTT. Filled out from reference TRBV7-9 and TRBJ1-4, the complete variable domain reads DTGVSQNPRHKITKRGQNVTFRCDPISEHNRLYWYRQTLGQGPEFLTYFQNEAQLEKSRLLSDRFSAERPKGSFSTLEIQRTEQGDSAMYLCASSRGLNEKLFFGSGTQLSVL.

This chain links TRBV7-9 with TRBJ1-6; D might be TRBD1 (6 bases). The CDR3 contains 15 residues. The germline CDR1 and CDR2 sequences are SEHNR and FQNEAQ (reference sequence). With 5 bases removed from V and 9 bases from J, the gap between germline ends came to 17 bases. The CDR3 loop reads CASSPGAPDTSPLHF. CDR3 sequence (DNA): TGTGCCAGCAGCCCGGGGGCCCCTGACACTTCACCCCTCCACTTT.

The V call is TRBV9, the J call TRBJ2-2; 8 bases are a match to TRBD2. The CDR3 contains 16 residues. The ends lost 5 bases at V and 4 bases at J; junction bases unmatched: 10. The V gene's germline CDR1 is SGDLS and CDR2 YYNGEE. The CDR3 is CASSEVTSAGTGELFF. CDR3 nucleotides: TGTGCCAGCAGTGAAGTGACTAGCGCGGGCACCGGGGAGCTGTTTTTT.

This clone occurred a few times. This chain uses TRBV19 with TRBJ2-7; 8 bases are shared with TRBD1. J lost 4 bases, V lost 4 bases, and 6 bases had no gene match. The germline CDR1 and CDR2 sequences are LNHDA and SQIVND (reference sequence). This CDR3 comprises 14 residues. This chain's CDR3 is CASSRAGGRYEQYF. CDR3 DNA sequence: TGTGCCAGTAGTAGAGCAGGGGGCAGGTACGAGCAGTACTTC.

V and J are TRBV5-1 and TRBJ2-1, with 7 bases aligning to TRBD2. In germline, CDR1 is SGHRS, CDR2 YFSETQ. The CDR3 length is 13 residues. Trimming cost V 7 bases and J 6 bases; bases outside gene matches: 7. The chain's CDR3 is CASGAGTINEQFF. The CDR3, as DNA: TGCGCCAGCGGTGCCGGGACTATCAATGAGCAGTTCTTC.

The rearrangement joins TRBV19 to TRBJ2-3, with D perhaps matching TRBD2 (5 bases). From germline, CDR1 is LNHDA and CDR2 SQIVND (reference sequence). The V and J ends lost 5 bases and 4 bases respectively, with 13 bases between them. The CDR3 has 14 amino acids. CDR3 nucleotides: TGTGCCAGTAGTGTGGGCCTTAGCGCAGATACGCAGTATTTT. It is translated as CASSVGLSADTQYF.

This clone was detected only a few times. CDR3 sequence reads: CASSISRSETEAFF. CDR3 coding DNA: TGTGCCAGTAGTATAAGTAGGTCGGAGACTGAAGCTTTCTTT. The V and J genes are TRBV19 and TRBJ1-1; unclear D gene. V lost 2 bases to trimming and J lost 5 bases, with 12 bases between them. Looked up from germline, CDR1 is LNHDA and CDR2 is SQIVND (reference sequence). The CDR3 sequence is 14 residues long.

The chain is built from TRBV13 and TRBJ1-6, with D uncertain. V gave up 0 bases and J gave up 4 bases, with 13 bases separating them. This CDR3 comprises 17 residues. Germline CDR1 reads PRHDT; CDR2 reads FYEKMQ (reference sequence). CDR3 nucleotides: TGTGCCAGCAGCTTAGGGGGCAGCACCACTTATAATTCACCCCTCCACTTT. As protein: CASSLGGSTTYNSPLHF.

V is TRBV7-2 and J is TRBJ2-7, with D possibly TRBD2 on 5 matching bases. Trimming cost V 3 bases and J 3 bases, with 15 bases left between them. Germline V gene data show CDR1 as SGHTA and CDR2 as FQGNSA. The CDR3 loop spans 15 amino acids. The CDR3 bases are TGTGCCAGCAGCTTGAACCGGGGATCGATCTACGAGCAGTACTTC. This gives the protein CASSLNRGSIYEQYF.

This clone was picked up a small number of times. CDR3 in DNA: TGTGCCAGCAGCTTAACAGGGACTTCACCCCTCCACTTT. It encodes CASSLTGTSPLHF. This rearrangement joins TRBV7-8 to TRBJ1-6; maybe TRBD1 (6 bases). V lost 2 bases and J 9 bases, leaving 8 bases between the germline ends. CDR1 SGHVS and CDR2 FQNEAQ come from the germline V gene. The CDR3 runs to 13 residues.